The 5 T cell receptor beta chains listed next were all sequenced from one sample in a study of long-term antiretroviral therapy in people with HIV. With survey level as its setting, the immunoSEQ assay was v3.0. The table came from immunoSEQ multiplex PCR; TCRdb's copy has only in-frame clones and leaves some out. The sample includes under 50,000 clones, 75% to 90% of them seen just once. The specimen comprised unsorted PBMCs, sampled just before starting antiretroviral therapy. All receptors come from a woman younger than 35 with HIV.

This clone turned up a few times. The chain joins TRBV6-6 to TRBJ1-5, with TRBD1 matching over 7 bases. This CDR3 has 15 residues. Trimming removed 2 bases from V and 5 bases from J; junction bases left unmatched: 6. Germline V gene lookup returns CDR1 MNHNY and CDR2 SVGAGI (reference sequence). The CDR3 coding sequence is TGTGCCAGCAGTTACCCACGACAGGGCTATCAGCCCCAGCATTTT. Translating it yields CASSYPRQGYQPQHF.

Only one count was recorded for this clone. This rearrangement joins TRBV7-2 to TRBJ2-1, with 7 bases lining up with TRBD2. Germline V gene lookup returns CDR1 SGHTA and CDR2 FQGNSA. With V trimmed by 0 bases and J by 9 bases, 11 bases remained unmatched. The CDR3 runs 16 residues. The DNA of the CDR3 is TGTGCCAGCAGCTTAGCGATGGCTAGCGGTACGGTTGAGCAGTTCTTC. Its translation is CASSLAMASGTVEQFF.

The chain links TRBV4-3 to TRBJ1-2; D is perhaps TRBD1 (6 bases). The germline gives CDR1 LGHNA, CDR2 YSLEER. Trimming took 0 bases from V and 8 from J, leaving 13 bases between them. The CDR3 runs 14 residues. In DNA form, the CDR3 reads TGCGCCAGCAGCCAAGATCACAGGGCCTGGGGCTACACCTTC. Its protein product is CASSQDHRAWGYTF.

The chain links TRBV29-1 to TRBJ2-1; D tentatively reads TRBD1 or TRBD2 (5 bases each). CDR3 length: 13 amino acids. The V end was cut by 6 bases, the J end by 0 bases, with 9 bases between. The germline V gene has CDR1 SQVTM and CDR2 ANQGSEA. The CDR3 nucleotides are TGCAGCGTCTCCGGGACCTCCTACAATGAGCAGTTCTTC. It codes for CSVSGTSYNEQFF.

The chain is built from TRBV19 and TRBJ1-1; the D is unclear. V was cut by 4 bases and J by 2 bases, with 14 bases left in between. Germline loops: CDR1 LNHDA, CDR2 SQIVND (reference sequence). This CDR3 has 15 amino acids. The chain's CDR3 is CASSKTSVLNTEAFF. The CDR3, as DNA: TGTGCCAGTAGTAAAACGAGCGTCTTAAACACTGAAGCTTTCTTT.